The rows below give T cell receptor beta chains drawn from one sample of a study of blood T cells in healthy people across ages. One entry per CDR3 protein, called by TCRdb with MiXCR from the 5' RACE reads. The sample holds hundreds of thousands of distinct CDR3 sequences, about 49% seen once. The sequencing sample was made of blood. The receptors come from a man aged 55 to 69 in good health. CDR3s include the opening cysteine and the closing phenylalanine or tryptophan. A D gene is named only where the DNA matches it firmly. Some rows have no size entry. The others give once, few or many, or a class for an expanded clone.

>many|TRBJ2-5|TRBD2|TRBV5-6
CASSTGLVSETQYF
TGTGCCAGCAGCACGGGACTAGTTTCAGAGACCCAGTACTTC
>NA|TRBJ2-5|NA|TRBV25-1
CASSGFQGRGETQYF
TGTGCCAGCAGTGGATTCCAGGGGCGGGGAGAGACCCAGTACTTC
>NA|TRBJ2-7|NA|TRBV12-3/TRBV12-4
CASSFLGVGSYEQYF
TGTGCCAGCAGTTTCTTGGGGGTTGGGTCCTACGAGCAGTACTTC
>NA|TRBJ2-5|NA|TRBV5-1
CASSQSGNQETQYF
TGCGCCAGCAGCCAGAGCGGAAACCAAGAGACCCAGTACTTC
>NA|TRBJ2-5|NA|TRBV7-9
CASSLGGPGFAETQYF
TGTGCCAGCAGCTTAGGAGGTCCGGGATTCGCAGAGACCCAGTACTTC
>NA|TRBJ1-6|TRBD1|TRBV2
CASSEVQGANSPLHF
TGTGCCAGCAGTGAAGTCCAGGGGGCGAATTCACCCCTCCACTTT
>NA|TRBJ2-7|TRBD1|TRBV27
CASSPQGTGEQYF
TGTGCCAGCAGTCCACAGGGGACCGGGGAGCAGTACTTC
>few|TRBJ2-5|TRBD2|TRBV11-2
CASSFGGAAQTQYF
TGTGCCAGCAGCTTCGGGGGGGCCGCACAGACCCAGTACTTC
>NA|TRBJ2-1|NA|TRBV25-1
CASSSYNNNEQFF
TGTGCCAGCAGTTCCTACAACAACAATGAGCAGTTCTTC
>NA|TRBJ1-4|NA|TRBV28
CASSSNRRTNEKLFF
TGTGCCAGCAGTTCCAACAGGAGAACTAATGAAAAACTGTTTTTT
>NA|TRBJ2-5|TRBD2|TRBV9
CASRKGLAGGPSGEQYF
TGTGCCAGCAGAAAGGGACTAGCGGGAGGGCCCTCCGGTGAGCAGTACTTC
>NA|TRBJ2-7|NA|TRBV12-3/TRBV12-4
CASRRTSYNEQYF
TGTGCCAGCAGAAGGACCTCCTACAATGAGCAGTACTTC
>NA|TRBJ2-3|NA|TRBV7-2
CASSFDGTGPTDTQYF
TGTGCCAGCAGCTTTGACGGGACCGGCCCTACAGATACGCAGTATTTT
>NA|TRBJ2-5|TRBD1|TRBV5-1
CASSLLSGTGGTETQYF
TGCGCCAGCAGCTTATTATCCGGGACAGGGGGCACGGAGACCCAGTACTTC
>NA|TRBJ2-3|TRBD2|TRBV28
CASSFMSGRAPDTQYF
TGTGCCAGCAGTTTTATGAGCGGGAGGGCCCCAGATACGCAGTATTTT
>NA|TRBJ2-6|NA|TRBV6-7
CASSPEASGANVLTF
TGTGCCAGCAGCCCGGAGGCCTCTGGGGCCAACGTCCTGACTTTC
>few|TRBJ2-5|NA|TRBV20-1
CSASPPHAIGEGTQYF
TGCAGTGCTAGTCCCCCCCACGCTATCGGGGAAGGGACCCAGTACTTC
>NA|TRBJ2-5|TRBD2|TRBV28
CASSPSLGSGSQETQYF
TGTGCCAGCAGTCCCAGTTTGGGTAGCGGGAGCCAAGAGACCCAGTACTTC
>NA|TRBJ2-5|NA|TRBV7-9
CASSLAGQYNEQYF
TGTGCCAGCAGCTTAGCTGGGCAGTACAATGAGCAGTACTTC
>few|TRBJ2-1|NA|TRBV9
CASSALQSVQFF
TGTGCCAGCAGCGCCCTACAATCGGTGCAGTTCTTC
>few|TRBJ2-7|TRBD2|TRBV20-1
CSASGRGFYEQYF
TGCAGTGCTTCCGGGAGGGGGTTCTACGAGCAGTACTTC
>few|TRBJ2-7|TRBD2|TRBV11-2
CASSFGAGGMYEQYF
TGTGCCAGCAGCTTTGGAGCGGGAGGGATGTACGAGCAGTACTTC
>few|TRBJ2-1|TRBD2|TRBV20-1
CSALGGRAYNEQFF
TGCAGTGCTTTGGGCGGGAGGGCCTACAATGAGCAGTTCTTC
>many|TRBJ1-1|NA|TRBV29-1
CSVLIGGYTEAFF
TGCAGCGTTCTTATAGGGGGGTACACTGAAGCTTTCTTT
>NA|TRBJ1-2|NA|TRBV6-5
CASREDISYGYTF
TGTGCCAGCAGGGAGGACATTAGCTATGGCTACACCTTC
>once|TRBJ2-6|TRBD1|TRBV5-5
CASSPSGDRVSSGASVLTF
TGTGCCAGCAGCCCCTCGGGGGACAGGGTATCCTCTGGGGCCAGCGTCCTGACTTTC
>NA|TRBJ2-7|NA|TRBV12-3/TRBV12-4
CASSSQVDEQYF
TGTGCCAGCAGTTCCCAGGTAGACGAGCAGTACTTC
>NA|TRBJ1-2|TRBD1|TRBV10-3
CAISVVQGADGYTF
TGTGCCATCAGTGTTGTGCAGGGGGCCGATGGCTACACCTTC
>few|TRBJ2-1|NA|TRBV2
CASSPTYTSYNEQFF
TGTGCCAGCAGTCCGACCTATACCTCCTACAATGAGCAGTTCTTC
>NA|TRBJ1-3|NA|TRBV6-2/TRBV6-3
CASNWGASGNTIYF
TGTGCCAGCAACTGGGGCGCGTCTGGAAACACCATATATTTT
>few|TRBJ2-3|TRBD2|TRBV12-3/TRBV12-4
CAIPSGNTDTQYF
TGTGCCATTCCTAGCGGGAACACAGATACGCAGTATTTT
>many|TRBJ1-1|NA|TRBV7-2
CASSLGFVNTEAFF
TGTGCCAGCAGCTTAGGGTTTGTGAACACTGAAGCTTTCTTT
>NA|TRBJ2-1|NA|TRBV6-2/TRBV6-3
CASSYTLVARVGRHEQFF
TGTGCCAGCAGTTACACCTTGGTGGCCAGGGTGGGTAGGCATGAGCAGTTCTTC
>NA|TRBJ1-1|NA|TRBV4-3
CASSLRGGAQEAFF
TGCGCCAGCAGCCTCAGGGGAGGGGCCCAGGAAGCTTTCTTT
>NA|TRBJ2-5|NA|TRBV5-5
CASSSPLGGQETQYF
TGTGCCAGCAGCTCCCCCCTCGGAGGGCAAGAGACCCAGTACTTC
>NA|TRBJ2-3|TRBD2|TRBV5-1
CASSEGLAGGLDTQYF
TGCGCCAGCAGCGAAGGACTAGCGGGAGGATTGGATACGCAGTATTTT
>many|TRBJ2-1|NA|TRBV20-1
CSAWVSGNNEQFF
TGCAGTGCGTGGGTTAGCGGCAACAATGAGCAGTTCTTC
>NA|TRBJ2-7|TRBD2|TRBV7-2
CASSLDGTSVYEQYF
TGTGCCAGCAGCTTAGACGGGACTAGCGTTTACGAGCAGTACTTC
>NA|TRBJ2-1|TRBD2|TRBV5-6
CAGSPRTKREVRYNEQFF
TGTGCCGGCAGCCCCCGGACTAAGCGGGAGGTCCGTTACAATGAGCAGTTCTTC
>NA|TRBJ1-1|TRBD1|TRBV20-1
CSARGDRGEIEAFF
TGCAGTGCTAGGGGGGACAGGGGGGAGATTGAAGCTTTCTTT